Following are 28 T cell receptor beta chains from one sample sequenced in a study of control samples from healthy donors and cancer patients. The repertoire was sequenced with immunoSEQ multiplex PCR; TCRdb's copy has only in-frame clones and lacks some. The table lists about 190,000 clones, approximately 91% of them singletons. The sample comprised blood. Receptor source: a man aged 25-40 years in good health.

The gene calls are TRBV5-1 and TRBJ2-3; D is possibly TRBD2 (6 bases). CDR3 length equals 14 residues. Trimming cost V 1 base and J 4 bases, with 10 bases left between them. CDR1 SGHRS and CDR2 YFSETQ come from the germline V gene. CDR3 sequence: CASSLQLAADTQYF. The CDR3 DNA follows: TGCGCCAGCAGCTTGCAACTAGCCGCAGATACGCAGTATTTT.

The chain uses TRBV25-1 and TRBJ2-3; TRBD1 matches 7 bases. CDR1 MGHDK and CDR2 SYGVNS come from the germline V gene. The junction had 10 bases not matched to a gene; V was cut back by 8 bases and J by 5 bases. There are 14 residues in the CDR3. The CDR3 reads CASGRQGRGDTQYF. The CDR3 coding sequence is TGTGCCAGCGGGAGACAGGGTAGGGGAGATACGCAGTATTTT. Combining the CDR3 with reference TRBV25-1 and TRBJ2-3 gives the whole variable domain EADIYQTPRYLVIGTGKKITLECSQTMGHDKMYWYQQDPGMELHLIHYSYGVNSTEKGDLSSESTVSRIRTEHFPLTLESARPSHTSQYLCASGRQGRGDTQYFGPGTRLTVL.

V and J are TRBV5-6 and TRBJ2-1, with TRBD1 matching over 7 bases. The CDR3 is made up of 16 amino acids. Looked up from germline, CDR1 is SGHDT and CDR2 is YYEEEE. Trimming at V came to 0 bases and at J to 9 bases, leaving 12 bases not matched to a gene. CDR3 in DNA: TGTGCCAGCAGCTTGGTACAACAGGGGCTGTCCCCTGAGCAGTTCTTC. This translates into CASSLVQQGLSPEQFF.

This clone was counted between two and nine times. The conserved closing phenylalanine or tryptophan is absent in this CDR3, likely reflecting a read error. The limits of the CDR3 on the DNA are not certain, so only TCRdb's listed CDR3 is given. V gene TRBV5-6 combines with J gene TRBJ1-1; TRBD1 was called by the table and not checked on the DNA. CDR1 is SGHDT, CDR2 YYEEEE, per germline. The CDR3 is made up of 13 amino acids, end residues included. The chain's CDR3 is CASSSVGRGILWE.

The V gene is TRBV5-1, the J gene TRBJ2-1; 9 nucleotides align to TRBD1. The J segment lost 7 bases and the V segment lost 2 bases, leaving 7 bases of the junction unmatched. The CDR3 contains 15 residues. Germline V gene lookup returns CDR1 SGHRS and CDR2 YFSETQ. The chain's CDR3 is CASSFEGQGRNEQFF. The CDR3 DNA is TGCGCCAGCAGCTTTGAGGGACAGGGTAGGAATGAGCAGTTCTTC.

The CDR3 is CASSQVTVPYGYTF. The CDR3 nucleotides are TGTGCCAGCAGCCAAGTGACAGTTCCTTATGGCTACACCTTC. The rearrangement uses TRBV14 and TRBJ1-2; possibly TRBD1 for D (5 bases). Germline assignment: CDR1 SGHDN and CDR2 FVKESK. The CDR3 runs 14 residues. Trimming stripped 1 base from V and 5 bases from J, with 11 bases between. The full variable domain, its missing parts supplied by reference TRBV14 and TRBJ1-2, is EAGVTQFPSHSVIEKGQTVTLRCDPISGHDNLYWYRRVMGKEIKFLLHFVKESKQDESGMPNNRFLAERTGGTYSTLKVQPAELEDSGVYFCASSQVTVPYGYTFGSGTRLTVV.

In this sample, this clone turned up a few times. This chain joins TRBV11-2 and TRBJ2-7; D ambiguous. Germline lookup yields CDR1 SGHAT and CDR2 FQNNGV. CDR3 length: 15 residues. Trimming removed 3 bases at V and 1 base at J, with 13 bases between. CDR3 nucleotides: TGTGCCAGCAGCTTGGGTGGCAGTCTATCCTACGAGCAGTACTTC. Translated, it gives CASSLGGSLSYEQYF.

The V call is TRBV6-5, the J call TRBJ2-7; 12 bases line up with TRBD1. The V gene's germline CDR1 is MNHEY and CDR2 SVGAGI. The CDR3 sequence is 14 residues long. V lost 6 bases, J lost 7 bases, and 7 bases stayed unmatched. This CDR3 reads CASSMGQGAREQYF. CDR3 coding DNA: TGTGCCAGCAGCATGGGACAGGGGGCACGTGAGCAGTACTTC.

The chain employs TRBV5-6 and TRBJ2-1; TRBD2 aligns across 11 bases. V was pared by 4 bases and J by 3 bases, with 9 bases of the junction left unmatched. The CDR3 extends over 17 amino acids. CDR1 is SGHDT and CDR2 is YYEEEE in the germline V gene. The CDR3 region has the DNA TGTGCCAGCAGCCCCCTTGGACTAGCGGGTATCTACAATGAGCAGTTCTTC. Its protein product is CASSPLGLAGIYNEQFF.

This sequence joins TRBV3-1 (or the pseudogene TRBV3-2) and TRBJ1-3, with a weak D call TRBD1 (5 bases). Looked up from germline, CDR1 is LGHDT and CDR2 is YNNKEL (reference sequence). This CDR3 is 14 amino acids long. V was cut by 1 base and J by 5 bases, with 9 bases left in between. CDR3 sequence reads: CASSQGQIRNTIYF. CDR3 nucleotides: TGTGCCAGCAGCCAAGGACAGATAAGAAACACCATATATTTT.

In DNA, the CDR3 is TGTGCCAGCAGCCAAGAGTCGGGGTCCGGGGAGCTGTTTTTT. Translated: CASSQESGSGELFF. This sequence joins TRBV3-1 (or the pseudogene TRBV3-2) and TRBJ2-2; possibly TRBD2 for D (5 bases). The CDR3 runs 14 residues. Germline CDR1 LGHDT, CDR2 YNNKEL (reference sequence). V shed 0 bases and J shed 6 bases, with 8 bases lying between them.

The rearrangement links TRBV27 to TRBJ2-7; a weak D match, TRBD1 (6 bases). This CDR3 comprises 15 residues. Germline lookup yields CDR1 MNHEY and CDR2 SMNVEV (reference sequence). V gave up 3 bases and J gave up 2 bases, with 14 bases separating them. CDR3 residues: CASSLRADSAYEQYF. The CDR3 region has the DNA TGTGCCAGCAGTTTGAGAGCGGACAGTGCCTACGAGCAGTACTTC.

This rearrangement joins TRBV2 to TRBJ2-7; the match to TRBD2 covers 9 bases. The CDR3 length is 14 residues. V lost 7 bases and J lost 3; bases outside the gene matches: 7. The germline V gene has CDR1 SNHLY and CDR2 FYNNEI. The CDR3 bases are TGTGCCAGCACGCGGGAGGGACAGATCTACGAGCAGTACTTC. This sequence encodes CASTREGQIYEQYF.

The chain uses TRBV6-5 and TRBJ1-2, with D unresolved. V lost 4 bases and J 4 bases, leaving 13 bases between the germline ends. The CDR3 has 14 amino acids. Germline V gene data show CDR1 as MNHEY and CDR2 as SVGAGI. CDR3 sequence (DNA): TGTGCCAGCAGTTTGGACCGGCGGGTCTATGGCTACACCTTC. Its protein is CASSLDRRVYGYTF.

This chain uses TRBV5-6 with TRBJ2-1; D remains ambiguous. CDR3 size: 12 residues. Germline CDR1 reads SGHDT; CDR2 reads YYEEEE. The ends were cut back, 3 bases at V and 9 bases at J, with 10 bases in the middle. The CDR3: CASSSSWGEQFF. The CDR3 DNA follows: TGTGCCAGCAGCTCCTCATGGGGTGAGCAGTTCTTC.

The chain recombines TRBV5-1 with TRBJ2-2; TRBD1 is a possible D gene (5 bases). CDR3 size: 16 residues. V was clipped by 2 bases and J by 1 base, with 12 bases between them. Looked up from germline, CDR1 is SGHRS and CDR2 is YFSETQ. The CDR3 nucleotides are TGCGCCAGCAGCTTAAGGGAAAGGGGGAACACCGGGGAGCTGTTTTTT. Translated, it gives CASSLRERGNTGELFF.

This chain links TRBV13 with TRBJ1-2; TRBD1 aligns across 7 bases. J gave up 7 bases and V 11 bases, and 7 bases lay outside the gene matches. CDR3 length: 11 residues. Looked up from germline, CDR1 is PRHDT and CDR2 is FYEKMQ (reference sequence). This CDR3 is CASSGGIGYTF. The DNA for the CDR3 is TGTGCCTCCTCAGGGGGGATTGGCTACACCTTC.

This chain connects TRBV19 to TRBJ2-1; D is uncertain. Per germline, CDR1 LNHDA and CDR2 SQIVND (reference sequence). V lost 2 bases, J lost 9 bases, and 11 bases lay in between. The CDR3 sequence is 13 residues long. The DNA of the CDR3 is TGTGCCAGTAGTATACCCGCCGTTGGTGAGCAGTTCTTC. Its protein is CASSIPAVGEQFF.

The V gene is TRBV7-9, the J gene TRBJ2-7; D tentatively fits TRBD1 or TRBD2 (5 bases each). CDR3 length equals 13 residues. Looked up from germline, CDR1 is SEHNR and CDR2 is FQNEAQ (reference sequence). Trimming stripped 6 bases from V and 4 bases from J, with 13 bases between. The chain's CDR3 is CASSPGALYEQYF. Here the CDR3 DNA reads TGTGCCAGCAGTCCCGGGGCCCTATACGAGCAGTACTTC.

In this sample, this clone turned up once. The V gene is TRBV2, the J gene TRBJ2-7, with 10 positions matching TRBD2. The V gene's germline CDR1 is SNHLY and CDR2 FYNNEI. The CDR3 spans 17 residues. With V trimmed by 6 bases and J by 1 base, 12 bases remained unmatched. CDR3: CASRFGLAGVSSYEQYF. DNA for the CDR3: TGTGCCAGCAGGTTCGGGCTAGCGGGGGTCTCTTCCTACGAGCAGTACTTC.

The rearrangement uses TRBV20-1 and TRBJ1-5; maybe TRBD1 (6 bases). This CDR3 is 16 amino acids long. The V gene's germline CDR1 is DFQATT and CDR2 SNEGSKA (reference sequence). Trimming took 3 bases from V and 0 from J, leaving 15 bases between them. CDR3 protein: CSASAGDGYSNQPQHF. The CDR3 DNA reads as TGCAGTGCTAGTGCAGGGGATGGGTATAGCAATCAGCCCCAGCATTTT.

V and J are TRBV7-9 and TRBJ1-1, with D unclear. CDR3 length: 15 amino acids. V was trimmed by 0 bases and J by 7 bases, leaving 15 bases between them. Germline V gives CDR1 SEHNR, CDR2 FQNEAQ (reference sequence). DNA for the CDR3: TGTGCCAGCAGCTTAGCCAACGTGGGGAAGGATGAAGCTTTCTTT. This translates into CASSLANVGKDEAFF.

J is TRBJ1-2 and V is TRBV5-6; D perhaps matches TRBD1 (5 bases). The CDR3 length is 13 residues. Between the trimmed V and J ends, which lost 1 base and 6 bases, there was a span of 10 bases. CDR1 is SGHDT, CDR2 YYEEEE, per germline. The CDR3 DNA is TGTGCCAGCAGCTTGTCTCAGGGTGATGGCTACACCTTC. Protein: CASSLSQGDGYTF.

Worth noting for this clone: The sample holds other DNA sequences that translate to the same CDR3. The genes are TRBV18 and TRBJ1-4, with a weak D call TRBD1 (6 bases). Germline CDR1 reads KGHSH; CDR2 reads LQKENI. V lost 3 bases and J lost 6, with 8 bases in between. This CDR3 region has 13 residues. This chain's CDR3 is CASSPRTDEKLFF. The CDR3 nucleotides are TGTGCCAGCTCACCCCGGACAGATGAAAAACTGTTTTTT.

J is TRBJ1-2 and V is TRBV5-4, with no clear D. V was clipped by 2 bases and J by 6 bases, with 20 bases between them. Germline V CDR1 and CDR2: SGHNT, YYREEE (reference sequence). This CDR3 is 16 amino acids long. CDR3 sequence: CASSFPKGPPPHGYTF. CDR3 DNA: TGTGCCAGCAGCTTCCCAAAAGGGCCGCCGCCGCATGGCTACACCTTC. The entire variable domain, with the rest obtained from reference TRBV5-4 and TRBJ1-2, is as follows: ETGVTQSPTHLIKTRGQQVTLRCSSQSGHNTVSWYQQALGQGPQFIFQYYREEENGRGNFPPRFSGLQFPNYSSELNVNALELDDSALYLCASSFPKGPPPHGYTFGSGTRLTVV.

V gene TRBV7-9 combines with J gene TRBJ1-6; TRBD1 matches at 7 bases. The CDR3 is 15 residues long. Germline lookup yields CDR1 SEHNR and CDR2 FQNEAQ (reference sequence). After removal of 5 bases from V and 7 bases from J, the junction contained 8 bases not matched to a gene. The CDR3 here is CASSEYRDSNSPLHF. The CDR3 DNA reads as TGTGCCAGCAGCGAGTACCGGGACAGCAATTCACCCCTCCACTTT.

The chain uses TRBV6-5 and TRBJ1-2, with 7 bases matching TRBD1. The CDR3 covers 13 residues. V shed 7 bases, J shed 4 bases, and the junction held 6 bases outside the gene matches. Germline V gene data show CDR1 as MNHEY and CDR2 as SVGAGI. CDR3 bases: TGTGCCAGCATCAAGACAGGGAGCTATGGCTACACCTTC. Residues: CASIKTGSYGYTF.

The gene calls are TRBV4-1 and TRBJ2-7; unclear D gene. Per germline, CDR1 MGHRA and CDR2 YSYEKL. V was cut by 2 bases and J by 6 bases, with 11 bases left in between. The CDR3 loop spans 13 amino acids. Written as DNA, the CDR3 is TGCGCCAGCAGCCAAACCTATTGGAGCGAGCAGTACTTC. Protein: CASSQTYWSEQYF.